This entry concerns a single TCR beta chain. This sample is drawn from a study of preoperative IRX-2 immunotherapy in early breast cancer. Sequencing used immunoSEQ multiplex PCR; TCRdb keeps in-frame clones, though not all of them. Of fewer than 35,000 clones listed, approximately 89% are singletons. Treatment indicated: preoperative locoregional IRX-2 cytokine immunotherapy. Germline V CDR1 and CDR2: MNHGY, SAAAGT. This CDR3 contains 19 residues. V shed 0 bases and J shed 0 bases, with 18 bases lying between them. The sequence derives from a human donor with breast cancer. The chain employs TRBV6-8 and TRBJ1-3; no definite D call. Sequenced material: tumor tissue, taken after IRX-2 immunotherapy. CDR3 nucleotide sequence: TGTGCCAGCAGTTACTCGAAGCCAGTCCTTACTGGCTCTGGAAACACCATATATTTT. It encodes CASSYSKPVLTGSGNTIYF.